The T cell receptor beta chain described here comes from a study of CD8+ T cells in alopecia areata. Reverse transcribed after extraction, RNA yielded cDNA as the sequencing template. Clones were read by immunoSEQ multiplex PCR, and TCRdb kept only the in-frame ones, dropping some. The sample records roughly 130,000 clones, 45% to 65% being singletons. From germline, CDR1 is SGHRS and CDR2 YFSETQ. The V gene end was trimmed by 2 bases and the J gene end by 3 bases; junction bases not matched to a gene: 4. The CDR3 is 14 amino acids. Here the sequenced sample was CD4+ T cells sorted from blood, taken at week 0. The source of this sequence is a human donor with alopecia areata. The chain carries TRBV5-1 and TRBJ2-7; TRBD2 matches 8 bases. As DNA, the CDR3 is TGCGCCAGCAGCTTTGACGGGAGGGACTACGAGCAGTACTTC. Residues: CASSFDGRDYEQYF.